This record covers a single T cell receptor (beta chain). Measured with immunoSEQ multiplex PCR; TCRdb has only the in-frame clones, and not every one. The repertoire holds 200,000 or so clones, around 90% seen once, with under 6.5% in the top ten. J was trimmed by 7 bases and V by 5 bases; bases with no gene match: 5. The CDR3 spans 14 residues. Per the germline V gene, CDR1 is SGDLS and CDR2 is YYNGEE. The data derive from a study of T cell responses to AZD1222 COVID-19 vaccine. The sequenced sample was peripheral blood, obtained on day 0 of AZD1222 vaccination. This receptor was obtained from an adult in good health. This sequence joins TRBV9 and TRBJ2-1, with 11 nucleotides matching TRBD2. In DNA form, the CDR3 reads TGTGCCAGCAGTACTAGCGGGAGTCGGAATGAGCAGTTCTTC. It encodes CASSTSGSRNEQFF.